The rows below give T cell receptor beta chains drawn from one sample of a study of cytomegalovirus exposure and HLA in healthy donors. Measured with immunoSEQ multiplex PCR; TCRdb has only the in-frame clones, and not every one. The profile shows 200,000 to 250,000 clones, approximately 82% of them singletons. Sample: PBMCs. The origin of the receptors is a woman aged 55 to 70 in good health and CMV-seropositive. CDR3s include the opening cysteine and the closing phenylalanine or tryptophan. The D gene is left open where the match is weak. A row's size may be missing; if present it is once, few, many or a size class.

abundance	d_gene	j_gene	v_gene	CDR3aa	CDR3nt
-	TRBD1	TRBJ1-2	TRBV5-1	CASSPSTGAIYGYTF	TGCGCCAGCAGCCCCTCGACAGGGGCCATCTATGGCTACACCTTC
-	-	TRBJ1-2	TRBV2	CASSPDSGHYGYTF	TGTGCCAGCAGTCCGGACAGTGGGCACTATGGCTACACCTTC
once	TRBD1	TRBJ2-7	TRBV6-1	CASRDRVVYEQYF	TGTGCCAGCAGAGACAGGGTAGTGTACGAGCAGTACTTC
-	TRBD2	TRBJ2-1	TRBV5-1	CASSRHGSGRANEQFF	TGCGCCAGCAGCCGGCATGGTAGCGGGAGGGCCAATGAGCAGTTCTTC
-	-	TRBJ2-5	TRBV7-6	CASSLITGQETQYF	TGTGCCAGCAGCTTAATAACGGGGCAAGAGACCCAGTACTTC
once	-	TRBJ2-3	TRBV19	CASSAQQVPDTQYF	TGTGCCAGTAGTGCACAACAGGTGCCAGATACGCAGTATTTT
-	TRBD1	TRBJ2-1	TRBV28	CASSPDRTFTYNEQFF	TGTGCCAGCAGCCCGGACAGGACCTTCACCTACAATGAGCAGTTCTTC
-	-	TRBJ1-2	TRBV19	CASSTGMNGYTF	TGTGCCAGTAGTACAGGGATGAATGGCTACACCTTC
-	-	TRBJ2-2	TRBV5-6	CASSPGLIYTGELFF	TGTGCCAGCAGCCCAGGACTGATCTACACCGGGGAGCTGTTTTTT
-	-	TRBJ2-7	TRBV7-9	CASSQVSYEQYF	TGTGCCAGCAGCCAGGTTTCCTACGAGCAGTACTTC
-	-	TRBJ2-7	TRBV6-6	CASRPPADRLYEQYF	TGTGCCAGCAGACCACCAGCCGACAGGCTCTACGAGCAGTACTTC
-	-	TRBJ1-4	TRBV4-1	CASSQETRGEKLFF	TGCGCCAGCAGCCAAGAAACTAGGGGGGAAAAACTGTTTTTT
few	-	TRBJ1-1	TRBV19	CASSIGAEAFF	TGTGCCAGTAGTATAGGGGCAGAAGCTTTCTTT
-	-	TRBJ1-5	TRBV30	CASGSGIQGPQHF	TGTGCCTCCGGGAGCGGCATCCAGGGGCCCCAGCATTTT
-	-	TRBJ1-1	TRBV7-9	CASSPSITSTAEAFF	TGTGCCAGCAGCCCAAGCATAACCTCCACGGCTGAAGCTTTCTTT
-	TRBD2	TRBJ2-3	TRBV28	CAILRGGTQYF	TGTGCCATCCTACGGGGGGGGACGCAGTATTTT
once	TRBD2	TRBJ2-1	TRBV7-9	CASSWVAGAEEQFF	TGTGCCAGCAGCTGGGTAGCGGGAGCAGAAGAGCAGTTCTTC
-	-	TRBJ2-2	TRBV6-1	CASSDWTSNTGELFF	TGTGCCAGCAGTGATTGGACTTCGAACACCGGGGAGCTGTTTTTT
-	TRBD1	TRBJ1-1	TRBV5-1	CASSSGGGAAEAFF	TGCGCCAGCAGCTCAGGAGGGGGCGCCGCTGAAGCTTTCTTT
-	TRBD1	TRBJ1-4	TRBV5-6	CASSTEGQRWATNEKLFF	TGTGCCAGCAGCACCGAGGGACAGCGCTGGGCAACTAATGAAAAACTGTTTTTT
-	-	TRBJ2-5	TRBV7-9	CASSLVAQGNKETQYF	TGTGCCAGCAGCTTAGTGGCCCAGGGTAACAAAGAGACCCAGTACTTC
-	-	TRBJ2-3	TRBV5-4	CASSSGVEVTDTQYF	TGTGCCAGCAGCTCCGGAGTTGAGGTCACAGATACGCAGTATTTT
-	-	TRBJ2-2	TRBV7-6	CASSPPGLAGELFF	TGTGCCAGCAGCCCCCCGGGTTTGGCCGGGGAGCTGTTTTTT
-	TRBD1	TRBJ2-5	TRBV25-1	CATRNTGDPQETQYF	TGTGCCACCAGAAATACAGGGGATCCCCAAGAGACCCAGTACTTC
-	TRBD1	TRBJ2-1	TRBV19	CASSIVGRGPYNEQFF	TGTGCCAGTAGTATAGTCGGCAGGGGGCCTTACAATGAGCAGTTCTTC
-	TRBD1	TRBJ2-7	TRBV28	CASRGTGGRFYEQYF	TGTGCCAGCAGGGGGACAGGGGGGAGATTCTACGAGCAGTACTTC
-	TRBD1	TRBJ1-5	TRBV2	CASSGTGGLQPQHF	TGTGCCAGCAGTGGTACAGGGGGCCTACAGCCCCAGCATTTT
once	-	TRBJ2-5	TRBV29-1	CSVDPFQETQYF	TGCAGCGTTGACCCATTCCAAGAGACCCAGTACTTC
-	-	TRBJ2-2	TRBV2	CASSERRYTGELFF	TGTGCCAGCAGTGAACGGCGGTACACCGGGGAGCTGTTTTTT